What follows are 15 T cell receptor beta chains derived from one specimen sequenced in a study of control samples from healthy donors and cancer patients. The data were produced by immunoSEQ multiplex PCR, yet TCRdb's version contains in-frame clones alone and is incomplete. The repertoire consists of about 95,000 clones, with about nine tenths occurring once and the leading ten covering roughly an eighth. The source material was blood. The receptors here all came from a woman between 65 and 79 years old in good health.

The V and J genes are TRBV7-9 and TRBJ1-1; D is uncertain. V lost 1 base and J 10 bases, leaving 10 bases between the germline ends. The CDR3 runs to 12 residues. Germline V gene sequence: CDR1 SEHNR, CDR2 FQNEAQ (reference sequence). The CDR3 DNA is TGTGCCAGCAGCTTAGAGTCTTTGGGAGCTTTCTTT. It is translated as CASSLESLGAFF.

This chain uses TRBV6-6 with TRBJ1-5; 7 bases agree with TRBD1. J was trimmed by 4 bases and V by 6 bases; bases with no gene match: 6. The germline V gene encodes CDR1 MNHNY and CDR2 SVGAGI (reference sequence). The CDR3 is 14 amino acids. CDR3 DNA sequence: TGTGCCAGCAGCCGACAGGGTATGAATCAGCCCCAGCATTTT. Translation: CASSRQGMNQPQHF.

Only a few counts were recorded for this clone. V and J are TRBV19 and TRBJ2-1; TRBD1 matches 8 bases. The CDR3 has 15 amino acids. Germline CDR1 is LNHDA and CDR2 is SQIVND (reference sequence). V lost 1 base and J lost 8; bases outside the gene matches: 7. The chain's CDR3 is CASSIAATGEHEQFF. DNA for the CDR3: TGTGCCAGTAGTATAGCCGCGACAGGGGAACATGAGCAGTTCTTC.

The chain recombines TRBV12-3 or TRBV12-4 with TRBJ2-2; D not resolved. Between the trimmed V and J ends, which lost 7 bases and 2 bases, there was a span of 2 bases. This CDR3 comprises 11 residues. The CDR3 is CASTNTGELFF. The CDR3 DNA reads as TGTGCCAGCACTAACACCGGGGAGCTGTTTTTT.

The chain is built from TRBV5-1 and TRBJ2-5; 9 bases are a match to TRBD2. Germline CDR1 and CDR2: SGHRS and YFSETQ. V trimming: 4 bases; J trimming: 1 base; junction bases outside the gene matches: 11. The CDR3 runs to 17 residues. The CDR3 here is CASSQGVAGDTQETQYF. In nucleotides, the CDR3 is TGCGCCAGCAGCCAGGGGGTAGCGGGGGACACCCAAGAGACCCAGTACTTC.

Worth noting for this clone: It may be a read error: a sequence one base away is much more abundant. This likely comes from a read error, as the CDR3 has no conserved phenylalanine or tryptophan at its end. V usage is TRBV19 and J usage is TRBJ1-2; a possible D gene is TRBD1 (5 bases). V lost 0 bases, J lost 1 base, and 9 bases lay in between. The CDR3 runs to 15 residues. The germline V gene encodes CDR1 LNHDA and CDR2 SQIVND (reference sequence). The DNA for the CDR3 is TGTGCCAGTAGTATAGATAGGGGACTTAACTATGGCTACACCTCC. Translation gives CASSIDRGLNYGYTS.

V gene TRBV27 combines with J gene TRBJ1-2, with no clear D. Germline V lookup: CDR1 MNHEY, CDR2 SMNVEV (reference sequence). V dropped 4 bases and J dropped 8 bases, with 17 bases sitting between them. This CDR3 is built from 14 residues. CDR3 nucleotide sequence: TGTGCCAGCAGTTCGGCGGTTAGCTCGGGCGGCTACACCTTC. Translating gives CASSSAVSSGGYTF.

This clone appeared a single time. V gene TRBV19 combines with J gene TRBJ2-3; 8 positions agree with TRBD1. V was clipped by 9 bases and J by 2 bases; unmatched bases: 10. This CDR3 is built from 15 residues. Per the germline V gene, CDR1 is LNHDA and CDR2 is SQIVND (reference sequence). CDR3 bases: TGTGCCAGCGGACAGGGCGGAGGCCCCACAGATACGCAGTATTTT. Translated, it gives CASGQGGGPTDTQYF.

The chain joins TRBV20-1 to TRBJ1-2; no clear D gene. CDR1 and CDR2 (germline): DFQATT, SNEGSKA (reference sequence). CDR3 size: 11 residues. Trimming stripped 5 bases from V and 6 bases from J, with 10 bases between. The CDR3 spells CSAAPPDGYTF. The DNA of the CDR3 is TGCAGTGCTGCCCCCCCCGATGGCTACACCTTC.

The gene calls are TRBV5-1 and TRBJ1-3; the D gene is possibly TRBD1 (6 bases). Germline V gene lookup returns CDR1 SGHRS and CDR2 YFSETQ. CDR3 size: 17 residues. The V end lost 0 bases, the J end lost 2 bases, and 15 bases lay between the germline ends. The CDR3 region has the DNA TGCGCCAGCAGCTTGGAAGGTTGGTCAGGGGCTGGAAACACCATATATTTT. Translated, it gives CASSLEGWSGAGNTIYF.

This chain connects TRBV7-2 to TRBJ1-1, with D possibly being TRBD1 (5 bases). The length of the CDR3 is 15 residues. Germline CDR1 SGHTA, CDR2 FQGNSA. The ends were cut back, 1 base at V and 2 bases at J, with 11 bases in the middle. CDR3 DNA sequence: TGTGCCAGCAGCTTAGGGGGGGTACGAAACACTGAAGCTTTCTTT. Amino acids: CASSLGGVRNTEAFF.

This rearrangement joins TRBV18 to TRBJ1-6, with 8 bases fitting TRBD1. The CDR3 consists of 16 residues. Looked up from germline, CDR1 is KGHSH and CDR2 is LQKENI. The ends lost 0 bases at V and 6 bases at J; junction bases unmatched: 4. Written as DNA, the CDR3 is TGTGCCAGCTCACCACCCAACGGACAGGGTAATTCACCCCTCCACTTT. The encoded protein is CASSPPNGQGNSPLHF.

The chain is built from TRBV5-6 and TRBJ2-4; D may match TRBD1 or TRBD2 (5 bases each). Trimming stripped 0 bases from V and 6 bases from J, with 10 bases between. The V gene's germline CDR1 is SGHDT and CDR2 YYEEEE. The CDR3 has 14 amino acids. CDR3 nucleotide sequence: TGTGCCAGCAGCTTGGTGTCGGGGACAAACATTCAGTACTTC. It specifies CASSLVSGTNIQYF.

The chain carries TRBV6-5 and TRBJ1-5; TRBD1 might be the D (5 bases). Trimming removed 7 bases from V and 3 bases from J, with 10 bases in between. Germline V gives CDR1 MNHEY, CDR2 SVGAGI. CDR3 length: 13 amino acids. The CDR3 DNA follows: TGTGCCAGCACCTCGGGGCCCAATCAGCCCCAGCATTTT. Its translation is CASTSGPNQPQHF.

The chain couples TRBV6-5 to TRBJ1-2; D is uncertain. The V end was cut by 7 bases, the J end by 8 bases, with 20 bases between. The CDR3 consists of 14 residues. Germline V gene sequence: CDR1 MNHEY, CDR2 SVGAGI. The CDR3 DNA sequence: TGTGCCAGCACTCCGAATCCGTCGATGGGCGGCTACACCTTC. This codes for CASTPNPSMGGYTF.